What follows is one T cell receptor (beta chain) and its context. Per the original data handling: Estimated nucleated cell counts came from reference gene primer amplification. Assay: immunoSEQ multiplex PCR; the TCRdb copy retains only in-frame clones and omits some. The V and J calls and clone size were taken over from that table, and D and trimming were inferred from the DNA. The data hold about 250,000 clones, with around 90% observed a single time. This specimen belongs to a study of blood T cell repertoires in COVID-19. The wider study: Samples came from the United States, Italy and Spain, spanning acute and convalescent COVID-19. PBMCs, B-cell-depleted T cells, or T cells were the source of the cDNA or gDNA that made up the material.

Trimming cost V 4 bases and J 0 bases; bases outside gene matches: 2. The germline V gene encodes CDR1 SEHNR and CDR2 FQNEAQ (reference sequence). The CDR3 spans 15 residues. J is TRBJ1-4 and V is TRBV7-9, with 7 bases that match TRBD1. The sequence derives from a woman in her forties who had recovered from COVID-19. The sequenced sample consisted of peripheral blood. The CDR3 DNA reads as TGTGCCAGCAGCTCGGGACAGCCAACTAATGAAAAACTGTTTTTT. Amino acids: CASSSGQPTNEKLFF. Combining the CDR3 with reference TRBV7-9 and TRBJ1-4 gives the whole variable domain DTGVSQNPRHKITKRGQNVTFRCDPISEHNRLYWYRQTLGQGPEFLTYFQNEAQLEKSRLLSDRFSAERPKGSFSTLEIQRTEQGDSAMYLCASSSGQPTNEKLFFGSGTQLSVL.